This TCR beta chain was identified during a study of technical replicates of blood from several donors. This clone was counted only a few times. The V end was cut by 5 bases, the J end by 5 bases, with 16 bases between. CDR1 is MNHEY and CDR2 is SVGAGI in the germline V gene. The CDR3 extends over 14 amino acids. TCRdb's copy holds only in-frame clones and misses some; the assay was immunoSEQ multiplex PCR. The table records roughly 61,000 clones, 97% of them present only once. The clonotype was recovered from a human donor in good health. The chain combines TRBV6-5 with TRBJ2-7, with D perhaps TRBD2 (5 bases). Sample: T cells isolated from PBMCs. CDR3: CASSVRQEVDEQYF. DNA for the CDR3: TGTGCCAGCAGTGTACGGCAGGAGGTCGACGAGCAGTACTTC.